Given below is one TCR beta chain in context. Its target is unknown. There were only Caucasian adults among the donors, and all lived in Nashville, Tennessee. The method was immunoSEQ multiplex PCR; TCRdb's version includes in-frame clones alone and lacks a portion of them. Among about 180,000 clones, just under 95% were seen once, and the ten largest hold 0.065% to 0.07%. This sample is part of a study of shared clonotypes between healthy human individuals. Across the study: CD4 naive cells filled three plates per donor, CD4 memory three, CD8 naive two and CD8 memory one. Study findings and constraints: Richness estimates generally favored naive over memory subsets.

V shed 1 base and J 3 bases; nucleotides not matched to a gene: 2. Germline CDR1 MDHEN, CDR2 SYDVKM. CDR3 length: 15 residues. The chain joins TRBV28 to TRBJ2-7, with 11 positions matching TRBD1. This TCR was recovered from a woman in her 30s in good health. The sample comprised naive CD4+ T cells sorted from blood. Noted subset: CD45RA+ positively selected. CDR3 region: CASSLSGTGGYEQYF. The DNA for the CDR3 is TGTGCCAGCAGTTTATCCGGGACAGGGGGCTACGAGCAGTACTTC.